Shown below are 28 T cell receptor beta chains from a single sample sequenced in a study of response to subunit inactivated influenza vaccine. TCRdb re-analysed the RT-PCR reads in MiXCR, keeping a single row per CDR3 protein. The table records more than 200,000 distinct CDR3 sequences, more than 10% of them present only once. The material sequenced was non-naive T cells sorted from PBMCs, taken about 14 days before vaccination. Receptor source: a man between 50 and 59 years old who received an inactivated influenza vaccine.

V usage is TRBV5-1 and J usage is TRBJ1-4; D is possibly TRBD1 (5 bases). The CDR3 loop spans 16 amino acids. Germline CDR1 reads SGHRS; CDR2 reads YFSETQ. With 0 bases removed from V and 8 bases from J, the gap between germline ends came to 17 bases. CDR3 loop: CASSLAPGPAGEKLFF. For the CDR3, the DNA is TGCGCCAGCAGCTTGGCCCCGGGGCCGGCGGGGGAAAAACTGTTTTTT. Filled out from reference TRBV5-1 and TRBJ1-4, the complete variable domain reads KAGVTQTPRYLIKTRGQQVTLSCSPISGHRSVSWYQQTPGQGLQFLFEYFSETQRNKGNFPGRFSGRQFSNSRSEMNVSTLELGDSALYLCASSLAPGPAGEKLFFGSGTQLSVL.

This clonotype occurred a few times. V gene TRBV12-3 or TRBV12-4 combines with J gene TRBJ2-7; TRBD1 aligns across 9 bases. CDR3 length: 14 residues. The ends lost 5 bases at V and 5 bases at J; junction bases unmatched: 7. The CDR3 bases are TGTGCCAGCAGTCGAAGACAGGGGGGCGACGAGCAGTACTTC. Protein: CASSRRQGGDEQYF.

This chain links TRBV20-1 with TRBJ2-6; no definite D call. Trimming shortened V by 5 bases and J by 0 bases, and 23 bases separated the two germline ends. This CDR3 contains 19 residues. Per germline, CDR1 DFQATT and CDR2 SNEGSKA (reference sequence). In DNA form, the CDR3 reads TGCAGTGCTCGACCCCGATTAAGGCCCGGTAGCTCTGGGGCCAACGTCCTGACTTTC. Amino acids: CSARPRLRPGSSGANVLTF.

This clonotype was found many times. The chain recombines TRBV20-1 with TRBJ2-3; D not resolved. The length of the CDR3 is 12 residues. The germline V and J ends were trimmed by 5 bases and 2 bases, with 8 bases remaining between them. Germline-derived CDR1 and CDR2 are DFQATT and SNEGSKA (reference sequence). CDR3 amino acids: CSAVPNTDTQYF. The CDR3 bases are TGCAGTGCTGTCCCCAACACAGATACGCAGTATTTT.

V is TRBV4-3 and J is TRBJ2-1; tentatively, D is TRBD2 (6 bases). Trimming removed 8 bases from V and 6 bases from J, with 14 bases in between. This CDR3 has 13 residues. Germline CDR1 and CDR2: LGHNA and YSLEER. The CDR3: CASGKRGGNEQFF. The CDR3 DNA is TGCGCCAGCGGGAAACGGGGAGGCAATGAGCAGTTCTTC.

This clonotype was seen at least ten times. The chain joins TRBV6-2 or TRBV6-3 to TRBJ1-2; D is ambiguous. Between the trimmed V and J ends, which lost 6 bases and 0 bases, there was a span of 11 bases. The CDR3 runs 14 residues. CDR1 is MNHEY and CDR2 is SVGEGT in the germline V gene. The CDR3 sequence: CASRDDGPNYGYTF. As DNA, the CDR3 is TGTGCCAGCAGAGACGACGGACCTAACTATGGCTACACCTTC.

In this sample, this clonotype turned up many times. The V gene is TRBV20-1, the J gene TRBJ2-7; TRBD1 is a possible D gene (5 bases). V lost 0 bases to trimming and J lost 2 bases, with 20 bases between them. The CDR3 is 17 residues long. The germline V gene encodes CDR1 DFQATT and CDR2 SNEGSKA (reference sequence). CDR3 loop: CSARDLVSRQGPYEQYF. In nucleotides, the CDR3 is TGCAGTGCTAGAGATCTCGTCTCGCGGCAGGGTCCCTACGAGCAGTACTTC.

The J gene is TRBJ2-7, the V gene TRBV20-1; D is ambiguous. The CDR3 extends over 14 amino acids. V was pared by 6 bases and J by 2 bases, with 17 bases between. Germline V gives CDR1 DFQATT, CDR2 SNEGSKA (reference sequence). In nucleotides, the CDR3 is TGCAGTGCAACCGGACGCACTACCACCTACGAGCAGTACTTC. It encodes CSATGRTTTYEQYF.

This clonotype was observed a handful of times. J is TRBJ2-7 and V is TRBV30, with a tentative D call TRBD2 (5 bases). Germline V lookup: CDR1 GTSNPN, CDR2 SVGIG (reference sequence). This CDR3 region has 12 residues. V lost 2 bases, J lost 1 base, and 6 bases lay in between. CDR3 bases: TGTGCCTGGAGTCGAGGGTCCTACGAGCAGTACTTC. Translated, it gives CAWSRGSYEQYF. Looking up the rest from reference TRBV30 and TRBJ2-7 gives the full variable domain: SQTIHQWPATLVQPVGSPLSLECTVEGTSNPNLYWYRQAAGRGLQLLFYSVGIGQISSEVPQNLSASRPQDRQFILSSKKLLLSDSGFYLCAWSRGSYEQYFGPGTRLTVT.

This clonotype has a handful of counts. V gene TRBV7-2 combines with J gene TRBJ1-6; D possibly corresponds to TRBD1 (5 bases). Trimming cost V 10 bases and J 5 bases, with 15 bases left between them. The germline V gene encodes CDR1 SGHTA and CDR2 FQGNSA. This CDR3 contains 14 residues. This chain's CDR3 is CATEGGANNSPLHF. Here the CDR3 DNA reads TGTGCCACCGAGGGAGGGGCTAATAATTCACCCCTCCACTTT. Full variable domain (remainder filled in from reference TRBV7-2 and TRBJ1-6): GAGVSQSPSNKVTEKGKDVELRCDPISGHTALYWYRQSLGQGLEFLIYFQGNSAPDKSGLPSDRFSAERTGGSVSTLTIQRTQQEDSAVYLCATEGGANNSPLHFGNGTRLTVT.

The genes are TRBV28 and TRBJ2-7; 8 bases are shared with TRBD1. CDR1 MDHEN and CDR2 SYDVKM come from the germline V gene. The CDR3 extends over 13 amino acids. CDR3 in DNA: TGTGCAGCGGGCCCCGACAGGGGACGGGAGCAGTACTTC. This sequence encodes CAAGPDRGREQYF.

The sample holds a few counts of this clonotype. V gene TRBV4-3 combines with J gene TRBJ2-3; no clear D gene. This CDR3 has 16 residues. V lost 4 bases, J lost 0 bases, and 14 bases lay in between. CDR1 is LGHNA, CDR2 YSLEER, per germline. CDR3: CASSLDAVSSTDTQYF. CDR3 nucleotides: TGCGCCAGCAGCCTAGATGCTGTATCTAGCACAGATACGCAGTATTTT.

This clonotype was picked up a small number of times. This chain connects TRBV20-1 to TRBJ2-3; D could derive from TRBD1 or TRBD2 (5 bases each). Trimming pared 6 bases from V and 1 base from J, leaving 14 bases between. Germline V CDR1 and CDR2: DFQATT, SNEGSKA (reference sequence). The CDR3 has 14 amino acids. This CDR3 is CSARNGAGTDTQYF. CDR3 DNA: TGCAGTGCCAGAAACGGGGCCGGCACAGATACGCAGTATTTT.

This clonotype was picked up a small number of times. The gene calls are TRBV28 and TRBJ2-2; perhaps D is TRBD1 or TRBD2 (5 bases each). Germline V CDR1 and CDR2: MDHEN, SYDVKM. The CDR3 runs 15 residues. With 4 bases removed from V and 5 bases from J, the gap between germline ends came to 14 bases. CDR3 loop: CASSSGQGETGELFF. Here the CDR3 DNA reads TGTGCCAGCAGTTCGGGGCAGGGAGAAACCGGGGAGCTGTTTTTT.

This clonotype appeared a few times. This chain connects TRBV7-2 to TRBJ2-7; D might be TRBD2 (5 bases). This CDR3 has 14 amino acids. In germline, CDR1 is SGHTA, CDR2 FQGNSA. The V gene lost 4 bases and the J gene lost 2 bases, with 12 bases spanning the gap. The CDR3 loop is CASSSTGIAYEQYF. In DNA, the CDR3 is TGTGCCAGCAGCTCCACCGGGATCGCCTACGAGCAGTACTTC.

This clonotype was detected many times. The chain uses TRBV5-1 and TRBJ2-5; 9 bases are shared with TRBD1. CDR3 length equals 16 residues. Germline V gene lookup returns CDR1 SGHRS and CDR2 YFSETQ. V lost 3 bases, J lost 1 base, and 7 bases stayed unmatched. The CDR3 here is CASSWRGQGTQETQYF. CDR3 sequence (DNA): TGCGCCAGCAGCTGGAGGGGACAGGGCACCCAAGAGACCCAGTACTTC.

V and J are TRBV7-2 and TRBJ2-7; 7 positions agree with TRBD1. The J segment lost 1 base and the V segment lost 5 bases, leaving 8 bases of the junction unmatched. The CDR3 totals 15 residues. Germline V CDR1 and CDR2: SGHTA, FQGNSA. The CDR3 reads CASSLNRGSSYEQYF. The CDR3 bases are TGTGCCAGCAGCCTCAACAGGGGTAGTTCCTACGAGCAGTACTTC.

This clonotype came up many times. This chain links TRBV24-1 with TRBJ2-7; 7 nucleotides match TRBD1. The CDR3 spans 11 residues. CDR1 is KGHDR, CDR2 SFDVKD, per germline. V shed 7 bases and J 6 bases; nucleotides not matched to a gene: 2. The CDR3 reads CATSAGGEQYF. The CDR3 nucleotides are TGTGCCACCAGCGCAGGGGGCGAGCAGTACTTC.

Only a few counts were recorded for this clonotype. This chain links TRBV28 with TRBJ1-2, with TRBD1 matching 10 bases. This CDR3 is built from 14 residues. With V trimmed by 5 bases and J by 7 bases, 7 bases remained unmatched. Germline V CDR1 and CDR2: MDHEN, SYDVKM. CDR3 amino acids: CASSPETGGGGYTF. Written as DNA, the CDR3 is TGTGCCAGCAGTCCCGAGACAGGGGGCGGTGGCTACACCTTC.

The genes are TRBV2 and TRBJ2-2; 10 bases match TRBD2. CDR1 is SNHLY and CDR2 is FYNNEI in the germline V gene. Losses at the gene ends were 6 bases for V and 4 bases for J; bases not matched to a gene: 5. CDR3 length: 15 amino acids. Here the CDR3 DNA reads TGTGCCAGCAGCCCTAGCGGGAGAAGCACCGGGGAGCTGTTTTTT. Protein: CASSPSGRSTGELFF.

V and J are TRBV2 and TRBJ2-7; D may be TRBD1 (6 bases). The germline V and J ends were trimmed by 2 bases and 3 bases, with 14 bases remaining between them. The CDR3 consists of 15 residues. Germline V gene data show CDR1 as SNHLY and CDR2 as FYNNEI. The CDR3, as DNA: TGTGCCAGCAGTGAAACAGGGAAAAGGATCTACGAGCAGTACTTC. As protein: CASSETGKRIYEQYF.

This clonotype appeared many times. V and J are TRBV10-3 and TRBJ2-7, with a weak D call TRBD2 (6 bases). The germline gives CDR1 ENHRY, CDR2 SYGVKD. V dropped 0 bases and J dropped 6 bases, with 9 bases sitting between them. The length of the CDR3 is 13 residues. CDR3 sequence reads: CAISESGGREQYF. Written as DNA, the CDR3 is TGTGCCATCAGTGAGTCCGGGGGTCGCGAGCAGTACTTC.

The J gene is TRBJ2-1, the V gene TRBV5-5; D gene unclear. The CDR3 runs to 16 residues. Between the trimmed V and J ends, which lost 1 base and 3 bases, there was a span of 14 bases. Germline loops: CDR1 SGHKS, CDR2 YYEKEE (reference sequence). CDR3 amino acids: CASSLNYGTVYNEQFF. The DNA for the CDR3 is TGTGCCAGCAGCTTGAATTACGGAACGGTCTACAATGAGCAGTTCTTC.

The sample holds many counts of this clonotype. This chain connects TRBV4-1 to TRBJ2-3; D is perhaps TRBD1 (6 bases). Trimming removed 5 bases at V and 3 bases at J, with 15 bases between. This CDR3 has 15 amino acids. The germline V gene has CDR1 MGHRA and CDR2 YSYEKL. The chain's CDR3 is CASSGQQGVTDTQYF. As DNA, the CDR3 is TGCGCCAGCAGCGGCCAACAGGGTGTGACAGATACGCAGTATTTT.

The CDR3 DNA sequence: TGCAGTGCTAGGACAGACCACACAGGATCCTATGGCTACACCTTC. Its protein product is CSARTDHTGSYGYTF. The chain links TRBV20-1 to TRBJ1-2, with D possibly being TRBD1 (5 bases). The CDR3 is 15 residues long. V gave up 3 bases and J gave up 4 bases, with 18 bases separating them. The germline CDR1 and CDR2 sequences are DFQATT and SNEGSKA (reference sequence).

Only a few counts were recorded for this clonotype. The chain is built from TRBV4-1 and TRBJ1-1; D is perhaps TRBD1 (5 bases). The CDR3 is made up of 15 amino acids. CDR1 MGHRA and CDR2 YSYEKL come from the germline V gene. V lost 3 bases to trimming and J lost 0 bases, with 11 bases between them. This chain's CDR3 is CASSQTEIMNTEAFF. In DNA form, the CDR3 reads TGCGCCAGCAGCCAGACAGAGATTATGAACACTGAAGCTTTCTTT.

As for this clonotype: This sequence may be a read error, since a much larger clone differs from it by one base. V is TRBV27 and J is TRBJ2-7, with D uncertain. CDR1 and CDR2 from the germline V gene are MNHEY and SMNVEV (reference sequence). The CDR3 extends over 9 amino acids. CDR3 residues: CARGVEVPF. Written as DNA, the CDR3 is TGTGCCAGGGGCGTAGAGGTCCCCTTC.

The gene calls are TRBV3-1 and TRBJ2-7; possibly TRBD1 for D (5 bases). V was shortened by 6 bases and J by 5 bases, with 14 bases between the two germline ends. Germline assignment: CDR1 LGHDT and CDR2 YNNKEL (reference sequence). The CDR3 is 13 amino acids. The CDR3 sequence: CASRTQGTHEQYF. The CDR3 nucleotides are TGTGCCAGCAGAACCCAGGGTACCCACGAGCAGTACTTC.